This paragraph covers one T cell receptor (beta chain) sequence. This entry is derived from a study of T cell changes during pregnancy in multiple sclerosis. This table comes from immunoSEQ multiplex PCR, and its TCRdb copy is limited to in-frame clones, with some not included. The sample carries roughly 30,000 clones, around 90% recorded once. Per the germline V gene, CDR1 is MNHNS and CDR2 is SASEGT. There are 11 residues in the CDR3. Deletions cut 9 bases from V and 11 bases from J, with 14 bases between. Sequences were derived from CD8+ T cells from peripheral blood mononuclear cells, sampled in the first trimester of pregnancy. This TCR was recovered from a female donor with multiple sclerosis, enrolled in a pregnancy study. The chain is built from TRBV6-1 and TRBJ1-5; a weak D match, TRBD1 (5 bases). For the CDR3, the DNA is TGTGCCAGTAGGAGGGGTTTGTCCCAGCATTTT. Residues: CASRRGLSQHF.